These 10 T cell receptor beta chains were all obtained from the same sample, sequenced in a study of blood T cell repertoires in COVID-19 (TCRdb year 2020). Receptors were amplified or captured by the immunoSEQ multiplex PCR assay. The source is immuneACCESS, and TCRdb retained only in-frame sequences with V and J called. Part of the clones is not carried over; for the studies checked, unresolved V genes explain less than half of this, and the remainder is unexplained. Here the sample has hundreds of thousands of clones; 85% occur a single time. The ten largest account for 4.5% to 5.5% of the sample. The sequenced sample consisted of peripheral blood. The receptors derive from a middle-aged man with COVID-19, enrolled during active disease.

The gene calls are TRBV7-2 and TRBJ1-5; 10 bases are a match to TRBD1. The CDR3 contains 15 residues. With 4 bases clipped from V and 7 bases from J, the junction kept 7 bases outside the gene matches. Germline CDR1 SGHTA, CDR2 FQGNSA. The CDR3 nucleotides read TGTGCCAGCAGCTCGGACAGGGGGGTATACCAGCCCCAGCATTTT. This codes for CASSSDRGVYQPQHF. The complete variable domain, with remaining parts taken from reference TRBV7-2 and TRBJ1-5, reads GAGVSQSPSNKVTEKGKDVELRCDPISGHTALYWYRQSLGQGLEFLIYFQGNSAPDKSGLPSDRFSAERTGGSVSTLTIQRTQQEDSAVYLCASSSDRGVYQPQHFGDGTRLSIL.

The V call is TRBV28, the J call TRBJ1-5; TRBD1 aligns across 9 bases. The trim removed 6 bases at V and 1 base at J, leaving 10 bases unmatched. The CDR3 contains 17 residues. Germline V gene sequence: CDR1 MDHEN, CDR2 SYDVKM. The DNA for the CDR3 is TGTGCCAGCAGACAAGTACAGGGGGCGAGGAGCAATCAGCCCCAGCATTTT. It encodes CASRQVQGARSNQPQHF.

The chain combines TRBV4-1 with TRBJ2-2; 9 nucleotides align to TRBD1. The CDR3 is 19 residues long. The V and J ends lost 1 base and 4 bases, in that order; junction bases with no gene match: 13. Germline V lookup: CDR1 MGHRA, CDR2 YSYEKL. The chain's CDR3 is CASSQVGQGQGRSTGELFF. The DNA for the CDR3 is TGCGCCAGCAGCCAAGTAGGTCAGGGACAGGGTAGGAGCACCGGGGAGCTGTTTTTT.

The V call is TRBV5-4, the J call TRBJ2-3; 10 bases are a match to TRBD2. V lost 4 bases and J lost 2; bases outside the gene matches: 7. Germline lookup yields CDR1 SGHNT and CDR2 YYREEE (reference sequence). This CDR3 has 16 amino acids. DNA of the CDR3: TGTGCCAGCAGCATGGGACTAGCGTCTACCACAGATACGCAGTATTTT. This gives the protein CASSMGLASTTDTQYF.

The V and J genes are TRBV24-1 and TRBJ2-3; 7 bases match TRBD2. The germline gives CDR1 KGHDR, CDR2 SFDVKD. The CDR3 has 15 amino acids. The V and J ends lost 5 bases and 1 base, in that order; junction bases with no gene match: 5. For the CDR3, the DNA is TGTGCCACCAGTGCCGCGGGGGTCCGCACAGATACGCAGTATTTT. As protein: CATSAAGVRTDTQYF.

The chain links TRBV6-6 to TRBJ2-7; 10 bases fit TRBD2. The ends lost 6 bases at V and 6 bases at J; junction bases unmatched: 5. Germline lookup yields CDR1 MNHNY and CDR2 SVGAGI (reference sequence). This CDR3 is 13 amino acids long. The CDR3 is CASRLAGFSEQYF. The CDR3 coding sequence is TGTGCCAGCAGACTAGCGGGGTTCTCCGAGCAGTACTTC.

Note on this clone: Its ends do not fully match the called genes, so a read error is possible. CDR3 in DNA: TGCGCCAGCAGCCAATCACAGGCTACGGGGGAGATCCAGTACTTC. Amino acids: CASSQSQATGEIQYF. The genes are TRBV4-1 and TRBJ2-5, with D maybe TRBD2 (6 bases). Germline CDR1 is MGHRA and CDR2 is YSYEKL. CDR3 size: 15 residues.

The V gene is TRBV28, the J gene TRBJ1-2; possibly TRBD1 for D (5 bases). CDR1 MDHEN and CDR2 SYDVKM come from the germline V gene. Trimming removed 8 bases from V and 5 bases from J, with 9 bases in between. CDR3 length: 11 amino acids. The DNA of the CDR3 is TGTGCCAGCCAAAAGGGGTATGGCTACACCTTC. Its protein is CASQKGYGYTF.

The chain couples TRBV6-6 to TRBJ2-7, with a tentative D call TRBD1 (6 bases). V lost 7 bases and J 2 bases, leaving 15 bases between the germline ends. This CDR3 has 14 residues. The germline gives CDR1 MNHNY, CDR2 SVGAGI (reference sequence). This CDR3 is CASTTGNPPYEQYF. The DNA of the CDR3 is TGTGCCAGCACCACAGGGAATCCTCCCTACGAGCAGTACTTC.

The chain is built from TRBV12-3 or TRBV12-4 and TRBJ2-1; the D gene is possibly TRBD2 (5 bases). The CDR3 covers 13 residues. Trimming took 3 bases from V and 14 from J, leaving 17 bases between them. DNA for the CDR3: TGTGCCAGCAGTTTTGGTCGGGGTTTAGATAAGTTCTTC. Protein sequence: CASSFGRGLDKFF.